Below are 10 T cell receptor beta chains sequenced from a single sample in a study of cytomegalovirus exposure and HLA in healthy donors. Sequencing used immunoSEQ multiplex PCR; TCRdb keeps in-frame clones, though not all of them. The table has a few hundred thousand clones, roughly 83% seen once. The sample consisted of PBMCs. The receptors originated from a woman in her thirties in good health and CMV-seropositive.

This chain uses TRBV7-3 with TRBJ2-7, with 9 bases that match TRBD1. The germline V gene encodes CDR1 SGHTA and CDR2 FQGTGA. Germline trimming cut 2 bases from V and 7 bases from J; bases unmatched to any gene: 6. The CDR3 consists of 14 residues. This chain's CDR3 is CASSLAGTGYEQYF. CDR3 nucleotide sequence: TGTGCCAGCAGCTTAGCTGGGACAGGGTATGAGCAGTACTTC.

V and J are TRBV5-1 and TRBJ1-1; D is undetermined. Between the trimmed V and J ends, which lost 1 base and 1 base, there was a span of 8 bases. The CDR3 totals 14 residues. The germline V gene has CDR1 SGHRS and CDR2 YFSETQ. The CDR3 reads CASSLFSRNTEAFF. CDR3 DNA: TGCGCCAGCAGCTTGTTCTCCAGGAACACTGAAGCTTTCTTT.

V and J are TRBV5-1 and TRBJ2-1, with 11 positions matching TRBD2. The germline V gene encodes CDR1 SGHRS and CDR2 YFSETQ. The trim removed 4 bases at V and 4 bases at J, leaving 4 bases unmatched. This CDR3 has 15 amino acids. This chain's CDR3 is CASSLAGGRYNEQFF. The CDR3 DNA reads TGCGCCAGCAGCCTAGCGGGAGGACGATACAATGAGCAGTTCTTC.

This clone was observed a handful of times. V usage is TRBV11-3 and J usage is TRBJ2-4; perhaps TRBD2 as D (5 bases). CDR3 length equals 12 residues. Germline CDR1 is SGHNT and CDR2 is YENEEA. V was pared by 5 bases and J by 10 bases, with 12 bases between. The CDR3 protein is CASSGLSGIQYF. As DNA, the CDR3 is TGTGCCAGCAGCGGACTCTCGGGGATTCAGTACTTC.

The V call is TRBV5-6, the J call TRBJ2-3, with D possibly matching TRBD1 (6 bases). V lost 4 bases, J lost 2 bases, and 11 bases lay in between. The CDR3 is 14 residues long. Germline V lookup: CDR1 SGHDT, CDR2 YYEEEE. CDR3 amino acids: CASSTGISTDTQYF. CDR3 bases: TGTGCCAGCAGCACAGGGATCTCCACAGATACGCAGTATTTT.

In DNA, the CDR3 is TGTGCCTGGAGCCGTCAAAGTGGGGGTCCGAGGACTGAAGCTTTCTTT. Translated, it gives CAWSRQSGGPRTEAFF. The chain uses TRBV30 and TRBJ1-1; the D gene is possibly TRBD1 (5 bases). The CDR3 runs to 16 residues. With 3 bases removed from V and 5 bases from J, the gap between germline ends came to 22 bases. CDR1 GTSNPN and CDR2 SVGIG come from the germline V gene (reference sequence). The variable domain in full, with the rest retrieved from reference TRBV30 and TRBJ1-1, is SQTIHQWPATLVQPVGSPLSLECTVEGTSNPNLYWYRQAAGRGLQLLFYSVGIGQISSEVPQNLSASRPQDRQFILSSKKLLLSDSGFYLCAWSRQSGGPRTEAFFGQGTRLTVV.

The chain joins TRBV30 to TRBJ1-5; D is ambiguous. Germline lookup yields CDR1 GTSNPN and CDR2 SVGIG (reference sequence). Trimming removed 2 bases at V and 7 bases at J, with 12 bases between. The CDR3 is 13 residues long. The CDR3 nucleotides are TGTGCCTGGAGTACGGACGGCGCCCAGCCCCAGCATTTT. It translates to CAWSTDGAQPQHF.

The rearrangement uses TRBV27 and TRBJ1-1; D unclear. CDR1 MNHEY and CDR2 SMNVEV come from the germline V gene (reference sequence). Deletions cut 10 bases from V and 5 bases from J, with 11 bases between. CDR3 length equals 11 residues. Written as DNA, the CDR3 is TGTGCCATCATCTACGGAACTGAAGCTTTCTTT. Its translation: CAIIYGTEAFF.

The V call is TRBV13, the J call TRBJ1-4; perhaps TRBD1 as D (5 bases). Between the trimmed V and J ends, which lost 6 bases and 5 bases, there was a span of 10 bases. The CDR3 contains 13 residues. Germline CDR1 PRHDT, CDR2 FYEKMQ (reference sequence). The chain's CDR3 is CASRVGRNEKLFF. DNA of the CDR3: TGTGCCAGCAGAGTGGGGCGCAATGAAAAACTGTTTTTT.

This rearrangement joins TRBV29-1 to TRBJ2-1; D uncertain. This CDR3 contains 14 residues. Germline loops: CDR1 SQVTM, CDR2 ANQGSEA. V lost 8 bases, J lost 3 bases, and 17 bases lay in between. Here the CDR3 reads CSLKTPRRYNEQFF. CDR3 coding DNA: TGCAGCTTAAAGACCCCCCGGCGCTACAATGAGCAGTTCTTC.